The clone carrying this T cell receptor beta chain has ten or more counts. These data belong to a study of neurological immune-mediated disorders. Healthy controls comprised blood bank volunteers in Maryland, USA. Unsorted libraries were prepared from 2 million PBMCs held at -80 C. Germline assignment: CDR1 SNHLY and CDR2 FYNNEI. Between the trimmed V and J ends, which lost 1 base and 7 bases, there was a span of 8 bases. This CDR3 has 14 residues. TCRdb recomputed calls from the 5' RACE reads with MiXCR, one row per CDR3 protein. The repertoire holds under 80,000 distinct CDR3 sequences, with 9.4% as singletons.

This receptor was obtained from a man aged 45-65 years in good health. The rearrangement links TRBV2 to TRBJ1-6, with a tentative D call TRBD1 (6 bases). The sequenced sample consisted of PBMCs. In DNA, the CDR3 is TGTGCCAGCAGTGAAGGGACAGTCAATTCACCCCTCCACTTT. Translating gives CASSEGTVNSPLHF.